This T cell receptor beta chain was sequenced for a study of T cells in Graves' hyperthyroidism and ophthalmopathy. Study conclusions and caveats: Expanded thyroid clonotypes (above 0.001) were mostly also found in blood. Stable hyperthyroidism was separated from ophthalmopathy by a model based on 13 V-J features.

Germline loops: CDR1 LNHDA, CDR2 SQIVND (reference sequence). CDR3 length: 13 amino acids. V was trimmed by 4 bases and J by 5 bases, leaving 12 bases between them. There are a few counts of this clonotype. No antigen is known for it. Amplification of TCR beta CDR3 regions was performed using RNA transcripts as template. HTBI primers were used for first-round RT-PCR of the TCR CDR3. From the multiplex PCR reads, TCRdb called clonotypes with MiXCR, one entry per CDR3 protein. The table includes 550,000 to 700,000 distinct CDR3 sequences, approximately 44% detected once. Each diagnosis was grounded in clinical symptoms, serum thyroxine and TRAb, thyroid ultrasound, and orbital computed tomography.

The V gene is TRBV19, the J gene TRBJ2-7; perhaps TRBD2 as D (5 bases). The sequenced sample was peripheral blood or thyroid tissue (not recorded which). This clonotype originated in an adult woman with Graves' disease, either hyperthyroidism or ophthalmopathy (not recorded which). CDR3 in amino acids: CASSTRVWDEQYF. CDR3 sequence (DNA): TGTGCCAGTAGTACGCGGGTATGGGACGAGCAGTACTTC.